The rows below give T cell receptor beta chains drawn from one sample of a study of OX40 agonist ivuxolimab in advanced cancers. Assay used: immunoSEQ multiplex PCR; TCRdb lists only in-frame clones, some missing. The profile shows around 34,000 clones, approximately 81% of them singletons. The material sequenced was CD4+ or CD8+ T cells sorted from blood, taken in a trial of the OX40 agonist ivuxolimab. All receptors come from an adult with an advanced solid tumor such as melanoma, head and neck, liver or kidney cancer. The CDR3 runs from the conserved cysteine through the conserved F or W. D genes are given only for firm matches. Expanded clones get a size class; other rows say once, few or many, or leave the size out.

v_gene: TRBV28; abundance: NA; d_gene: NA; j_gene: TRBJ1-5; CDR3nt: TGTGCCAGCAGTGCTCGGGCGGAGCAAGCGGCCCAGCATTTT; CDR3aa: CASSARAEQAAQHF
v_gene: TRBV7-9; abundance: NA; d_gene: NA; j_gene: TRBJ2-2; CDR3nt: TGTGCCAGCAGCTTAGCGGGGGTCGCCGGGGAGCTGTTTTTT; CDR3aa: CASSLAGVAGELFF
v_gene: TRBV7-6; abundance: NA; d_gene: NA; j_gene: TRBJ2-3; CDR3nt: TGTGCCAGCAGCTTGGAAGATACGCAGTATTTT; CDR3aa: CASSLEDTQYF
v_gene: TRBV27; abundance: NA; d_gene: NA; j_gene: TRBJ2-7; CDR3nt: TGTGCCAGCAGTTTAAGGGGTGCATACTCCTACGAGCAGTACTTC; CDR3aa: CASSLRGAYSYEQYF
v_gene: TRBV18; abundance: few; d_gene: NA; j_gene: TRBJ1-1; CDR3nt: TGTGCCAGCTCACCACCGGTACAGGGGAACACTGAAGCTTTCTTT; CDR3aa: CASSPPVQGNTEAFF
v_gene: TRBV11-2; abundance: NA; d_gene: TRBD2; j_gene: TRBJ2-7; CDR3nt: TGTGCCAGCACCCTGGGGGTGGTAGCGGGAGTTTACGAGCAGTACTTC; CDR3aa: CASTLGVVAGVYEQYF
v_gene: TRBV7-2; abundance: NA; d_gene: NA; j_gene: TRBJ2-1; CDR3nt: TGTGCCAGCAGCTTAGCTGCGGCTGAGCAGTTCTTC; CDR3aa: CASSLAAAEQFF
v_gene: TRBV28; abundance: NA; d_gene: NA; j_gene: TRBJ2-2; CDR3nt: TGTGCCAGCAGTGGGCTAAGGATCACCGGGGAGCTGTTTTTT; CDR3aa: CASSGLRITGELFF
v_gene: TRBV19; abundance: NA; d_gene: NA; j_gene: TRBJ2-7; CDR3nt: TGTGCCAGTAGTATTCAGCACTCCTACGAGCAGTACTTC; CDR3aa: CASSIQHSYEQYF
v_gene: TRBV7-2; abundance: NA; d_gene: NA; j_gene: TRBJ2-5; CDR3nt: TGTGCCAGCAGCTTAGCGCGCTGGGGGTCCCAAGAGACCCAGTACTTC; CDR3aa: CASSLARWGSQETQYF
v_gene: TRBV6-5; abundance: NA; d_gene: NA; j_gene: TRBJ2-3; CDR3nt: TGTGCCAGCAGTTACAGAGCGTTAGGGGGAGATACGCAGTATTTT; CDR3aa: CASSYRALGGDTQYF
v_gene: TRBV5-4; abundance: NA; d_gene: TRBD1; j_gene: TRBJ2-1; CDR3nt: TGTGCCAGCAGCTTGGGACAGGGGTATGGGTACAATGAGCAGTTCTTC; CDR3aa: CASSLGQGYGYNEQFF
v_gene: TRBV7-9; abundance: few; d_gene: TRBD2; j_gene: TRBJ2-3; CDR3nt: TGTGCCAGCAGCTCAATAGCGGGGGCCCGAGCGATGGCAGATACGCAGTATTTT; CDR3aa: CASSSIAGARAMADTQYF
v_gene: TRBV10-3; abundance: NA; d_gene: NA; j_gene: TRBJ1-1; CDR3nt: TGTGCCATCAGTGGAGCGAAGGGGAACACTGAAGCTTTCTTT; CDR3aa: CAISGAKGNTEAFF
v_gene: TRBV19; abundance: NA; d_gene: NA; j_gene: TRBJ2-5; CDR3nt: TGTGCCAGTAGTATCTGGCTCGGTGACAAAGAGACCCAGTACTTC; CDR3aa: CASSIWLGDKETQYF
v_gene: TRBV10-3; abundance: once; d_gene: TRBD1; j_gene: TRBJ1-1; CDR3nt: TGTGCCATCAGGAGGACAGGGGGGGACACTGAAGCTTTCTTT; CDR3aa: CAIRRTGGDTEAFF
v_gene: TRBV5-1; abundance: NA; d_gene: TRBD2; j_gene: TRBJ2-5; CDR3nt: TGCGCCAGCAGCTCGTGGACTAGCAAAGAGACCCAGTACTTC; CDR3aa: CASSSWTSKETQYF
v_gene: TRBV11-2; abundance: NA; d_gene: TRBD1; j_gene: TRBJ1-4; CDR3nt: TGTGCCAGCAGATTGACAGGGGGTGAAAAACTGTTTTTT; CDR3aa: CASRLTGGEKLFF
v_gene: TRBV19; abundance: NA; d_gene: NA; j_gene: TRBJ1-2; CDR3nt: TGTGCCAGTAGTATATGGGAAGCTAACTATGGCTACACCTTC; CDR3aa: CASSIWEANYGYTF
v_gene: TRBV7-2; abundance: NA; d_gene: NA; j_gene: TRBJ2-3; CDR3nt: TGTGCCAGCACCCGCGTGGCCGCGGCAGATACGCAGTATTTT; CDR3aa: CASTRVAAADTQYF
v_gene: TRBV7-9; abundance: NA; d_gene: TRBD1; j_gene: TRBJ1-4; CDR3nt: TGTGCCAGCCGGGACAGGGGAGGGGAAAAACTGTTTTTT; CDR3aa: CASRDRGGEKLFF
v_gene: TRBV7-2; abundance: NA; d_gene: NA; j_gene: TRBJ2-7; CDR3nt: TGTGCCAGCAGCTTAGATCAGGGTGGACAGTCCCTTTACGAGCAGTACTTC; CDR3aa: CASSLDQGGQSLYEQYF
v_gene: TRBV5-1; abundance: few; d_gene: TRBD1; j_gene: TRBJ2-5; CDR3nt: TGCGCCAGCAGCCCAAACACAGGGGGGCAAGAGACCCAGTACTTC; CDR3aa: CASSPNTGGQETQYF
v_gene: TRBV7-9; abundance: NA; d_gene: TRBD2; j_gene: TRBJ2-3; CDR3nt: TGTGCCAGCAGCTTAGGACTAGCGGGAGATACGCAGTATTTT; CDR3aa: CASSLGLAGDTQYF
v_gene: TRBV9; abundance: NA; d_gene: TRBD2; j_gene: TRBJ2-3; CDR3nt: TGTGCCAGCACCCCGACTAGCGGGGGCACAGATACGCAGTATTTT; CDR3aa: CASTPTSGGTDTQYF
v_gene: TRBV2; abundance: NA; d_gene: NA; j_gene: TRBJ2-3; CDR3nt: TGTGCCAGCAACGCTCCACTCACAGATACGCAGTATTTT; CDR3aa: CASNAPLTDTQYF
v_gene: TRBV28; abundance: NA; d_gene: NA; j_gene: TRBJ2-5; CDR3nt: TGTGCCAGCAGCATTAGGCCCCCGGGCACAGGGCGGGTCCGAGAGACCCAGTACTTC; CDR3aa: CASSIRPPGTGRVRETQYF